Following are 16 T cell receptor beta chains from one sample sequenced in a study of esophageal squamous cell carcinoma under preoperative chemotherapy. Time point specified: before preoperative PTX-NDP chemotherapy. TCRdb re-analysed the PCR reads in MiXCR, keeping a single row per CDR3 protein. The sample comprises about 30,000 distinct CDR3 sequences, roughly 50% of which are singletons, and approximately 12% rests with the top ten. Sampling was done from a patient given preoperative chemotherapy. These receptors came from a human donor with esophageal squamous cell carcinoma. The donor label of this sample is uncertain.

CDR3 loop: CASSLRGTRGDTQYF. The CDR3 DNA sequence: TGTGCCAGCAGCCTTAGGGGCACTAGAGGAGATACGCAGTATTTT. The chain combines TRBV12-3 or TRBV12-4 with TRBJ2-3; the D call may be TRBD1 or TRBD2 (5 bases each). There are 15 residues in the CDR3. The V gene lost 6 bases and the J gene lost 5 bases, with 18 bases spanning the gap.

The rearrangement links TRBV7-9 to TRBJ2-7; 11 positions agree with TRBD2. CDR3 length equals 14 residues. Germline V gives CDR1 SEHNR, CDR2 FQNEAQ (reference sequence). V lost 5 bases and J lost 6; bases outside the gene matches: 6. The DNA for the CDR3 is TGTGCCAGCAGCCTCGGGACTAGCGGAGGCGAGCAGTACTTC. Encoded protein: CASSLGTSGGEQYF.

With respect to this clonotype: One end of the junction varies from germline; a read error may be responsible. This chain joins TRBV7-2 and TRBJ2-5; D is possibly TRBD2 (6 bases). Per germline, CDR1 SGHTA and CDR2 FQGNSA. CDR3 length: 13 amino acids. CDR3 protein: CASRRGPKETRYF. DNA for the CDR3: TGTGCCAGCAGGCGGGGTCCTAAAGAGACCCGGTACTTC. Looking up the rest from reference TRBV7-2 and TRBJ2-5 gives the full variable domain: GAGVSQSPSNKVTEKGKDVELRCDPISGHTALYWYRQSLGQGLEFLIYFQGNSAPDKSGLPSDRFSAERTGGSVSTLTIQRTQQEDSAVYLCASRRGPKETRYFGPGTRLLVL.

This clonotype was observed at least ten times. The genes are TRBV27 and TRBJ2-3; D remains unclear. V was pared by 3 bases and J by 0 bases, with 7 bases between. This CDR3 is built from 14 residues. The germline CDR1 and CDR2 sequences are MNHEY and SMNVEV (reference sequence). DNA for the CDR3: TGTGCCAGCAGTTTGTGGTCGAGCACAGATACGCAGTATTTT. Translated: CASSLWSSTDTQYF.

J is TRBJ2-1 and V is TRBV7-8; no clear D. Trimming stripped 7 bases from V and 6 bases from J, with 10 bases between. Germline values: CDR1 SGHVS, CDR2 FQNEAQ. The CDR3 runs 12 residues. The CDR3 sequence: CASIEIRNEQFF. CDR3 in DNA: TGTGCCAGCATCGAGATTCGCAATGAGCAGTTCTTC.

V and J are TRBV7-2 and TRBJ2-1; 13 bases are a match to TRBD2. The last part of the DNA fits TRBJ2-7 better; the J call may be wrong. Germline V CDR1 and CDR2: SGHTA, FQGNSA. The CDR3 length is 19 residues. The CDR3 region has the DNA TGTGCCAGCAGCTTAGTAGGTCGGACTAGCGGGGGAGCCTACGATGAGCAGTACTTC. Translated, it gives CASSLVGRTSGGAYDEQYF.

In its sample, this clonotype is medium-sized. The chain employs TRBV7-2 and TRBJ2-5; D gene uncertain. Between the trimmed V and J ends, which lost 5 bases and 5 bases, there was a span of 12 bases. This CDR3 region has 13 residues. Germline V gives CDR1 SGHTA, CDR2 FQGNSA. CDR3 in amino acids: CASSPSTRETQYF. In DNA form, the CDR3 reads TGTGCCAGCAGCCCGTCCACGAGGGAGACCCAGTACTTC.

There are a few counts of this clonotype. The chain uses TRBV20-1 and TRBJ2-1; D gene ambiguous. The length of the CDR3 is 12 residues. From germline, CDR1 is DFQATT and CDR2 SNEGSKA (reference sequence). V was pared by 3 bases and J by 8 bases, with 11 bases between. DNA of the CDR3: TGCAGTGCTAGGAAATCACGCGATGAGCAGTTCTTC. Protein product: CSARKSRDEQFF.

The chain combines TRBV4-2 with TRBJ2-3; 9 bases are a match to TRBD2. Germline V gene sequence: CDR1 LGHNA, CDR2 YNFKEQ. There are 16 residues in the CDR3. With 3 bases clipped from V and 4 bases from J, the junction kept 8 bases outside the gene matches. CDR3 protein: CASSHLAGEGSDTQYF. CDR3 nucleotide sequence: TGTGCCAGCAGCCACTTAGCGGGAGAAGGGTCAGATACGCAGTATTTT.

DNA for the CDR3: TGTGGCCGCAGCTTGTCTAGCGGACCCAAAGATACGCAGTATTTT. Protein sequence: CGRSLSSGPKDTQYF. This chain uses TRBV7-2 with TRBJ2-3; the match to TRBD2 covers 7 bases. The germline V gene encodes CDR1 SGHTA and CDR2 FQGNSA. The CDR3 loop spans 15 amino acids.

The chain recombines TRBV12-3 or TRBV12-4 with TRBJ2-5, with D possibly being TRBD2 (5 bases). The end of the DNA aligns better with TRBJ2-1, so the J call may be wrong. The CDR3 length is 16 residues. As DNA, the CDR3 is TGTGCCAGCAGTTTAGGCCCGGGAACGGGCCAAGAGACCCAGTTCTTC. This translates into CASSLGPGTGQETQFF.

This clonotype was detected many times. This sequence joins TRBV6-1 and TRBJ2-7; TRBD2 might be the D (5 bases). Trimming left V 1 base short and J 1 base short, with 11 bases between. CDR3 size: 15 residues. Germline CDR1 is MNHNS and CDR2 is SASEGT. For the CDR3, the DNA is TGTGCCAGCAGTGAAGATGGGAGACCTTCCTACGAGCAGTACTTC. It encodes CASSEDGRPSYEQYF.

This chain uses TRBV12-3 or TRBV12-4 with TRBJ2-3, with unresolved D. This CDR3 has 13 amino acids. V was trimmed by 6 bases and J by 6 bases, leaving 13 bases between them. The CDR3 nucleotides read TGTGCCAGCAGCTTGGATGGGATGGATACGCAGTATTTT. Translation gives CASSLDGMDTQYF.

CDR3 sequence: CASSLVATGVQYF. DNA for the CDR3: TGTGCCAGCAGTTTAGTGGCGACAGGGGTGCAGTACTTC. The chain is built from TRBV12-3 or TRBV12-4 and TRBJ2-5; the match to TRBD1 covers 8 bases. The trim removed 1 base at V and 11 bases at J, leaving 6 bases unmatched. The CDR3 covers 13 residues.

Remarks on this clonotype: Because the CDR3's place on the DNA is in doubt, the DNA is left out and the CDR3 is given as listed by TCRdb. The chain couples TRBV7-2 to TRBJ2-6; the D call of TRBD1 is as the table states it, not checked on the DNA. Germline lookup yields CDR1 SGHTA and CDR2 FQGNSA. Termini included, the CDR3 measures 15 amino acids. CDR3: CASSFWGAGANVQSF.

The chain employs TRBV6-1 and TRBJ2-3; TRBD2 matches at 7 bases. Germline CDR1 and CDR2: MNHNS and SASEGT. The CDR3 is made up of 16 amino acids. V gave up 2 bases and J gave up 5 bases; unmatched junction bases: 10. The CDR3 loop is CASSELGGSAKDTQYF. Written as DNA, the CDR3 is TGTGCCAGCAGTGAATTGGGGGGGAGCGCCAAAGATACGCAGTATTTT.